This T cell receptor (beta chain) appears in the sequencing data of a study of T cells expressing NK-cell markers. Study-wide context: The TCR beta repertoires originated in sorted CD3+CD56+NKG2C+, CD3+CD56+NKG2C- and CD3+CD56-NKG2C+ T cells.

This CDR3 is 15 amino acids long. Germline-derived CDR1 and CDR2 are DFQATT and SNEGSKA (reference sequence). TCRdb re-analyzed the 5' RACE reads; it lists each CDR3 protein once, without DNA. This sample contains under 600,000 distinct CDR3 sequences. The chain is built from TRBV20-1 and TRBJ2-1; without DNA, the TCRdb call of TRBD1 cannot be checked. Sequencing input: blood T cells: a sorted CD56 or NKG2C T cell subset, CD4+ or CD8+ T cells, or bulk PBMC T cells (not recorded which). The source is a woman in her fifties or sixties in good health. The CDR3 protein is CSAGDRDNNYNEQFF.